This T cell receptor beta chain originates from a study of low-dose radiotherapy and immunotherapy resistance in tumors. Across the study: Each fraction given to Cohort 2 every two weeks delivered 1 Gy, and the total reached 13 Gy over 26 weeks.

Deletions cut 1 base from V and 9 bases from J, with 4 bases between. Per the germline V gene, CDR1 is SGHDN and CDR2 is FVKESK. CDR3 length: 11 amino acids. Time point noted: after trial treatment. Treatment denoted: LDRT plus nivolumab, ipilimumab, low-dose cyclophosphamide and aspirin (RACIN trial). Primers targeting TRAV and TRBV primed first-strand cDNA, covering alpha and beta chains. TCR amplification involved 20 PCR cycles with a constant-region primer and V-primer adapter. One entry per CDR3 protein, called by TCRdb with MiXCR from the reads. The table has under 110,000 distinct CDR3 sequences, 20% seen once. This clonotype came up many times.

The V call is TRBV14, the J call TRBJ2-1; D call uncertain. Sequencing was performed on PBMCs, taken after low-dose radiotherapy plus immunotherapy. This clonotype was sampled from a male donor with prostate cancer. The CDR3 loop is CASSQVSEQFF. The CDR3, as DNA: TGTGCCAGCAGCCAAGTATCTGAGCAGTTCTTC.